This T cell receptor (beta chain) was found in a study of identical twins. Healthy Caucasians provided all donations. A template switching step contributed a universal primer site, while unique molecular identifiers were present in the cDNA. A single record per CDR3 protein comes from TCRdb applying MiXCR to the 5' RACE reads. The data show some 1,600,000 distinct CDR3 sequences, under 35% seen once. This CDR3 is built from 12 residues. From germline, CDR1 is MNHEY and CDR2 SVGEGT. Trimming removed 7 bases from V and 2 bases from J, with 5 bases in between. As concerns this clonotype: Its matching antigen is unknown.

Study results and caveats: Analyses of zero insertions could, in part, be confounded by invariant MAIT and iNKT cells.

The rearrangement joins TRBV6-2 or TRBV6-3 to TRBJ2-2; unclear D gene. This TCR was recovered from a newborn girl in good health. The sequenced sample consisted of cord blood. CDR3 sequence (DNA): TGTGCCAGCAATTTTAACACCGGGGAGCTGTTTTTT. It translates to CASNFNTGELFF.